One and the same sample provided the 14 T cell receptor beta chains below, sequenced in a study of shared clonotypes between healthy human individuals. The method was immunoSEQ multiplex PCR; TCRdb's version includes in-frame clones alone and lacks a portion of them. Here the sample spans about 980,000 clones, about 80% being singletons. Sequencing input: memory CD4+ T cells sorted from blood. Subset noted: CD45RA-negative fraction. These receptors were collected from a man aged 18 to 29 in good health.

This chain connects TRBV7-8 to TRBJ2-5; unclear D gene. The CDR3 sequence is 13 residues long. Between the trimmed V and J ends, which lost 3 bases and 5 bases, there was a span of 10 bases. Looked up from germline, CDR1 is SGHVS and CDR2 is FQNEAQ. The CDR3 loop is CASSFGEWETQYF. CDR3 sequence (DNA): TGTGCCAGCAGCTTCGGCGAGTGGGAGACCCAGTACTTC.

The chain has TRBV5-1 and TRBJ1-6; 10 bases are a match to TRBD1. This CDR3 is 15 amino acids long. The ends lost 4 bases at V and 11 bases at J; junction bases unmatched: 9. CDR1 and CDR2 from the germline V gene are SGHRS and YFSETQ. CDR3 nucleotides: TGCGCCAGCAGCATCTGGGGACAGGGGAACGCACCCCTCCACTTT. Encoded protein: CASSIWGQGNAPLHF.

The rearrangement uses TRBV5-6 and TRBJ1-3, with D unclear. The germline gives CDR1 SGHDT, CDR2 YYEEEE. Trimming pared 1 base from V and 0 bases from J, leaving 14 bases between. This CDR3 region has 17 residues. CDR3 region: CASSLLSAGASGNTIYF. CDR3 nucleotides: TGTGCCAGCAGCTTGTTGTCGGCAGGAGCCTCTGGAAACACCATATATTTT.

The rearrangement links TRBV6-6 to TRBJ2-1, with 11 bases lining up with TRBD2. Germline trimming cut 4 bases from V and 3 bases from J; bases unmatched to any gene: 2. CDR3 length: 15 amino acids. CDR1 MNHNY and CDR2 SVGAGI come from the germline V gene (reference sequence). In DNA form, the CDR3 reads TGTGCCAGCAGTTCGGGACTAGCGGACTACAATGAGCAGTTCTTC. It is translated as CASSSGLADYNEQFF.

This chain joins TRBV9 and TRBJ2-5, with D tentatively TRBD1 (6 bases). CDR1 is SGDLS, CDR2 YYNGEE, per germline. V lost 5 bases and J lost 5, with 13 bases in between. CDR3 length: 13 amino acids. The CDR3 bases are TGTGCCAGCAGTCTACAGGGTGCGGAGACCCAGTACTTC. Its protein product is CASSLQGAETQYF.

DNA of the CDR3: TGTGCCAGCAGCTTAGCCCCGGGACTAGCGGTAAATGAGCAGTTCTTC. Its translation: CASSLAPGLAVNEQFF. V usage is TRBV11-2 and J usage is TRBJ2-1; 11 nucleotides agree with TRBD2. Germline V gene data show CDR1 as SGHAT and CDR2 as FQNNGV. The V and J ends lost 1 base and 7 bases, in that order; junction bases with no gene match: 6. The CDR3 has 16 residues.

This clone was seen repeatedly, ten times or more. The chain is built from TRBV19 and TRBJ1-4, with D possibly being TRBD1 (5 bases). The germline V gene encodes CDR1 LNHDA and CDR2 SQIVND (reference sequence). The CDR3 is 15 residues long. The V end lost 4 bases, the J end lost 7 bases, and 16 bases lay between the germline ends. The CDR3 sequence: CASSTIGGQFEKLFF. The CDR3 DNA reads as TGTGCCAGTAGTACAATTGGGGGTCAATTTGAAAAACTGTTTTTT.

The chain employs TRBV29-1 and TRBJ1-4, with D maybe TRBD1 (5 bases). Trimming took off 6 bases at V and 1 base at J, with 18 bases between the two ends. This CDR3 region has 16 residues. The germline V gene has CDR1 SQVTM and CDR2 ANQGSEA. The CDR3 protein is CSVPGGPSGTNEKLFF. Here the CDR3 DNA reads TGCAGCGTACCCGGGGGTCCCTCGGGAACTAATGAAAAACTGTTTTTT.

The gene calls are TRBV10-3 and TRBJ1-4; 7 nucleotides align to TRBD1. The CDR3 runs to 15 residues. The V and J ends lost 0 bases and 4 bases, in that order; junction bases with no gene match: 2. Germline lookup yields CDR1 ENHRY and CDR2 SYGVKD. CDR3: CAISESGQLNEKLFF. The CDR3 DNA follows: TGTGCCATCAGTGAGTCGGGACAGCTTAATGAAAAACTGTTTTTT.

A word on this clone: The same CDR3 also results from other DNA sequences found in this sample. The rearrangement uses TRBV5-1 and TRBJ1-2; TRBD1 matches at 9 bases. The CDR3 spans 14 residues. Germline V lookup: CDR1 SGHRS, CDR2 YFSETQ. V lost 4 bases and J lost 3; bases outside the gene matches: 4. The CDR3 loop is CASSLDRGDYGYTF. The CDR3 coding sequence is TGCGCCAGCAGCCTGGACAGGGGCGACTATGGCTACACCTTC.

The chain carries TRBV6-4 and TRBJ1-2; 9 nucleotides agree with TRBD1. The CDR3 covers 14 residues. The germline CDR1 and CDR2 sequences are MRHNA and SNTAGT. V lost 4 bases to trimming and J lost 5 bases; unmatched junction nucleotides: 5. CDR3 sequence: CASSATGGTYGYTF. The CDR3, as DNA: TGTGCCAGCAGTGCCACAGGGGGCACTTATGGCTACACCTTC.

About this clone itself: This sequence is one base from a far larger clone and is likely a read error. V gene TRBV7-9 combines with J gene TRBJ1-3; the D is unclear. Germline CDR1 and CDR2: SEHNR and FQNEAQ (reference sequence). The CDR3 has 12 residues. V lost 8 bases and J lost 0, with 5 bases in between. CDR3 DNA sequence: TGTGCCAGCGGTAGCTCTGGAAACACCATATATTTT. Encoded protein: CASGSSGNTIYF.

This chain uses TRBV7-2 with TRBJ2-4; D gene uncertain. Germline-derived CDR1 and CDR2 are SGHTA and FQGNSA. V lost 1 base, J lost 1 base, and 8 bases lay in between. The CDR3 sequence is 15 residues long. DNA for the CDR3: TGTGCCAGCAGCTTAGTAGAGACTGCCAAAAACATTCAGTACTTC. This sequence encodes CASSLVETAKNIQYF. Complete variable domain (other parts from reference TRBV7-2 and TRBJ2-4): GAGVSQSPSNKVTEKGKDVELRCDPISGHTALYWYRQSLGQGLEFLIYFQGNSAPDKSGLPSDRFSAERTGGSVSTLTIQRTQQEDSAVYLCASSLVETAKNIQYFGAGTRLSVL.

The V and J genes are TRBV29-1 and TRBJ1-3, with D unclear. This CDR3 is 13 amino acids long. Trimming stripped 3 bases from V and 0 bases from J, with 6 bases between. Germline V lookup: CDR1 SQVTM, CDR2 ANQGSEA. The CDR3: CSVERDSGNTIYF. CDR3 DNA: TGCAGCGTTGAGAGGGACTCTGGAAACACCATATATTTT.